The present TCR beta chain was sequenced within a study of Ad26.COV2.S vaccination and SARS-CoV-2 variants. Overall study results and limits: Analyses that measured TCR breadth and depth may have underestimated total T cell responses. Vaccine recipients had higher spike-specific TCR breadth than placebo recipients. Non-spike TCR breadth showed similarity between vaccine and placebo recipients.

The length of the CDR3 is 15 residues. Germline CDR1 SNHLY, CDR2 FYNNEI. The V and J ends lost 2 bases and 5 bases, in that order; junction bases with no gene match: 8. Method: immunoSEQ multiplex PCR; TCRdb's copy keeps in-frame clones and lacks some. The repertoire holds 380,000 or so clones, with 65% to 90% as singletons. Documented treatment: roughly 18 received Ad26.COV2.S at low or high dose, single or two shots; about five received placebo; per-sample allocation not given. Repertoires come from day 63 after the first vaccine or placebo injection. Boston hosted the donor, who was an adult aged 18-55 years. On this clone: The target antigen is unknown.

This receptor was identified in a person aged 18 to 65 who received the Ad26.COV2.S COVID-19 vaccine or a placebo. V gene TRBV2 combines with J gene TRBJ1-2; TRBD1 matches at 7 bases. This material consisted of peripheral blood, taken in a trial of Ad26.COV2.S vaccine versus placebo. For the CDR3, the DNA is TGTGCCAGCAGTGAAACTAGGGGGCAACGGTATGGCTACACCTTC. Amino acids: CASSETRGQRYGYTF.